The 3 T cell receptor beta chains in this list originate from one sample, sequenced in a study of OX40 agonist ivuxolimab in advanced cancers. Method: immunoSEQ multiplex PCR; TCRdb's copy keeps in-frame clones and lacks some. Among 65,000 to 90,000 clones listed, approximately 83% were seen once. The sample here was CD4+ or CD8+ T cells sorted from blood, taken in a trial of the OX40 agonist ivuxolimab. The receptors stem from an adult with an advanced solid tumor such as melanoma, head and neck, liver or kidney cancer.

This clone has only a few counts. The rearrangement uses TRBV4-1 and TRBJ2-6, with D perhaps being TRBD1 or TRBD2 (5 bases each). The CDR3 is made up of 16 amino acids. V gave up 0 bases and J gave up 4 bases, with 10 bases separating them. CDR1 is MGHRA and CDR2 is YSYEKL in the germline V gene. CDR3 in amino acids: CASSQDVGTGANVLTF. In DNA, the CDR3 is TGCGCCAGCAGCCAAGATGTAGGGACCGGGGCCAACGTCCTGACTTTC.

The chain joins TRBV15 to TRBJ2-1, with 7 bases matching TRBD2. J gave up 0 bases and V 9 bases, and 5 bases lay outside the gene matches. This CDR3 region has 14 residues. Germline CDR1 reads LNHNV; CDR2 reads YYDKDF (reference sequence). CDR3 nucleotide sequence: TGTGCCACTAGGAGCGGGGCCTCCTACAATGAGCAGTTCTTC. Its translation: CATRSGASYNEQFF.

The rearrangement uses TRBV6-6 and TRBJ2-3, with D unresolved. Trimming pared 0 bases from V and 11 bases from J, leaving 15 bases between. Germline V gene data show CDR1 as MNHNY and CDR2 as SVGAGI (reference sequence). The CDR3 loop spans 14 amino acids. CDR3 in DNA: TGTGCCAGCAGTTACTCAGTGAACCCATCAATGCAGTATTTT. Its translation: CASSYSVNPSMQYF.